The 29 T cell receptor beta chains below all came from one sample that was sequenced in a study of T cells after yellow fever vaccination. TCRdb fed the 5' RACE reads into MiXCR, producing one record per CDR3 protein. The sample consists of over 250,000 distinct CDR3 sequences, 4.1% of them appearing once. Sequencing used PBMCs, obtained 5 days after the yellow fever booster vaccination. These receptors all stem from a man aged 18 to 35 who received the YFV17D yellow fever vaccine.

The genes are TRBV7-3 and TRBJ1-3; 7 positions agree with TRBD1. The V segment lost 5 bases and the J segment 2 bases; nucleotides outside the gene matches: 6. CDR1 and CDR2 (germline): SGHTA, FQGTGA. This CDR3 has 15 amino acids. The CDR3 loop reads CASSPRTGPGNTIYF. CDR3 sequence (DNA): TGTGCCAGCAGCCCGCGGACAGGACCTGGAAACACCATATATTTT.

This clonotype has at least ten counts. The CDR3 reads CASSRNSNQPQHF. The CDR3 DNA is TGTGCCAGCAGCCGAAATAGCAATCAGCCCCAGCATTTT. The rearrangement uses TRBV27 and TRBJ1-5; the D is unclear. V was shortened by 6 bases and J by 0 bases, with 6 bases between the two germline ends. This CDR3 is 13 amino acids long. CDR1 is MNHEY, CDR2 SMNVEV, per germline (reference sequence).

This clonotype was counted only a few times. The V gene is TRBV5-6, the J gene TRBJ1-1; 8 positions match TRBD1. Losses at the gene ends were 4 bases for V and 7 bases for J; bases not matched to a gene: 9. Germline values: CDR1 SGHDT, CDR2 YYEEEE. The CDR3 contains 14 residues. CDR3 in DNA: TGTGCCAGCAGCACAACAGGGGGGGACGGTGAAGCTTTCTTT. The encoded protein is CASSTTGGDGEAFF.

The table lists this clonotype with many counts. The genes are TRBV5-1 and TRBJ2-3; D possibly corresponds to TRBD2 (6 bases). CDR3 length equals 16 residues. The germline CDR1 and CDR2 sequences are SGHRS and YFSETQ. V lost 4 bases and J lost 4, with 19 bases in between. The DNA for the CDR3 is TGCGCCAGCAGCGTAGGTCTTCGGAGGGTACCAGATACGCAGTATTTT. Translated: CASSVGLRRVPDTQYF.

The gene calls are TRBV6-2 or TRBV6-3 and TRBJ1-1; D gene uncertain. The CDR3 is made up of 13 amino acids. V was clipped by 10 bases and J by 0 bases, with 12 bases between them. The germline CDR1 and CDR2 sequences are MNHEY and SVGEGT. DNA for the CDR3: TGTGCCATTACCGCGCAGATGAACACTGAAGCTTTCTTT. It translates to CAITAQMNTEAFF.

This clonotype was detected many times. CDR3 residues: CAISDGTSGYTQYF. The CDR3 nucleotides read TGTGCCATCAGTGACGGGACTAGCGGGTATACGCAGTATTTT. This chain joins TRBV10-3 and TRBJ2-3; 12 bases match TRBD2. The germline CDR1 and CDR2 sequences are ENHRY and SYGVKD. The J segment lost 7 bases and the V segment lost 3 bases, leaving 2 bases of the junction unmatched. The CDR3 consists of 14 residues.

The gene calls are TRBV6-2 or TRBV6-3 and TRBJ2-7; 8 positions agree with TRBD1. The junction had 6 bases not matched to a gene; V was cut back by 2 bases and J by 0 bases. The CDR3 has 16 amino acids. Germline lookup yields CDR1 MNHEY and CDR2 SVGEGT. The CDR3 region is CASSYVRGQGSYEQYF. As DNA, the CDR3 is TGTGCCAGCAGTTACGTGCGAGGACAGGGCTCCTACGAGCAGTACTTC.

This clonotype has just a few counts. The rearrangement joins TRBV7-2 to TRBJ2-1; a possible D gene is TRBD1 (5 bases). The CDR3 totals 15 residues. Trimming pared 3 bases from V and 3 bases from J, leaving 12 bases between. CDR1 is SGHTA and CDR2 is FQGNSA in the germline V gene. The CDR3 DNA sequence: TGTGCCAGCAGCTTGGTAGACAGTATCTACAATGAGCAGTTCTTC. Its translation is CASSLVDSIYNEQFF. The variable domain in full, with the rest retrieved from reference TRBV7-2 and TRBJ2-1, is GAGVSQSPSNKVTEKGKDVELRCDPISGHTALYWYRQSLGQGLEFLIYFQGNSAPDKSGLPSDRFSAERTGGSVSTLTIQRTQQEDSAVYLCASSLVDSIYNEQFFGPGTRLTVL.

V usage is TRBV6-2 or TRBV6-3 and J usage is TRBJ1-5, with D tentatively TRBD1 (6 bases). Trimming removed 4 bases at V and 7 bases at J, with 11 bases between. The CDR3 loop spans 13 amino acids. Per the germline V gene, CDR1 is MNHEY and CDR2 is SVGEGT. The CDR3 protein is CASSWGGEQPQHF. Written as DNA, the CDR3 is TGTGCCAGCAGTTGGGGGGGCGAACAGCCCCAGCATTTT.

In this sample, this clonotype turned up a few times. The J gene is TRBJ1-2, the V gene TRBV23-1, with TRBD1 as a possible D gene (6 bases). TRBV23-1 is an ORF for which the function is uncertain. This CDR3 has 17 residues. With 7 bases removed from V and 4 bases from J, the gap between germline ends came to 25 bases. CDR3 protein: CASKEHRGPEIGYGYTF. In DNA form, the CDR3 reads TGCGCCAGCAAAGAACACCGGGGGCCAGAGATAGGCTATGGCTACACCTTC.

This clonotype was counted ten times or more. The V and J genes are TRBV5-4 and TRBJ2-3, with D unclear. The CDR3 runs 14 residues. V was pared by 4 bases and J by 4 bases, with 13 bases between. CDR1 and CDR2 from the germline V gene are SGHNT and YYREEE (reference sequence). The CDR3 DNA is TGTGCCAGCAGCCCGCTCAGAAGCTCAGATACGCAGTATTTT. Amino acid sequence: CASSPLRSSDTQYF.

In this sample, this clonotype turned up a few times. The chain joins TRBV18 to TRBJ1-5; 8 bases match TRBD1. Germline assignment: CDR1 KGHSH and CDR2 LQKENI. The CDR3 totals 16 residues. Unmatched junction bases numbered 9, after V lost 3 bases and J lost 5 bases. The CDR3 protein is CASSPSQGAMDQPQHF. As DNA, the CDR3 is TGTGCCAGCTCACCTTCCCAGGGGGCAATGGATCAGCCCCAGCATTTT.

The chain recombines TRBV5-5 with TRBJ1-2; D ambiguous. The germline gives CDR1 SGHKS, CDR2 YYEKEE (reference sequence). Trimming removed 4 bases from V and 4 bases from J, with 20 bases in between. The CDR3 has 16 amino acids. The CDR3 DNA follows: TGTGCCAGCAGCCGGGCGGGCGAACCCGGACCCTATGGCTACACCTTC. Translated, it gives CASSRAGEPGPYGYTF.

V usage is TRBV12-3 or TRBV12-4 and J usage is TRBJ1-2, with D possibly matching TRBD1 (5 bases). V was trimmed by 3 bases and J by 2 bases, leaving 10 bases between them. This CDR3 has 14 amino acids. The CDR3 sequence is CASSFSGLNYGYTF. CDR3 DNA: TGTGCCAGCAGTTTTTCAGGGCTAAACTATGGCTACACCTTC.

The chain couples TRBV27 to TRBJ1-6, with 8 positions matching TRBD1. The germline V gene encodes CDR1 MNHEY and CDR2 SMNVEV (reference sequence). After removal of 0 bases from V and 5 bases from J, the junction contained 3 bases not matched to a gene. The CDR3 runs 16 residues. This CDR3 reads CASSLSGTGDNSPLHF. In nucleotides, the CDR3 is TGTGCCAGCAGTTTATCTGGGACAGGAGATAATTCACCCCTCCACTTT.

This clonotype was found a few times. One end of the junction fails to match germline, which may point to a read error. The rearrangement joins TRBV5-1 to TRBJ1-1; D is unresolved. CDR1 is SGHRS, CDR2 YFSETQ, per germline. CDR3 length equals 13 residues. CDR3 residues: CASSPVGGIGVLF. Written as DNA, the CDR3 is TGCGCCAGCAGCCCGGTGGGTGGGATCGGGGTTCTCTTT.

The table lists this clonotype with many counts. V usage is TRBV20-1 and J usage is TRBJ1-5, with D tentatively TRBD1 (6 bases). The germline V gene encodes CDR1 DFQATT and CDR2 SNEGSKA (reference sequence). The CDR3 has 15 residues. V was clipped by 0 bases and J by 5 bases, with 14 bases between them. CDR3 nucleotides: TGCAGTGCTAGAGAGGCAGGGGCGTTCGATCAGCCCCAGCATTTT. This encodes CSAREAGAFDQPQHF.

The sample holds a few counts of this clonotype. The V and J genes are TRBV7-2 and TRBJ2-3, with TRBD2 matching over 8 bases. This CDR3 is 15 amino acids long. The germline V gene has CDR1 SGHTA and CDR2 FQGNSA. Trimming cost V 3 bases and J 10 bases; bases outside gene matches: 12. The CDR3: CASSFGGAKWGAQYF. DNA for the CDR3: TGTGCCAGCAGCTTCGGGGGGGCGAAGTGGGGGGCGCAGTATTTT.

This clonotype was detected only a few times. The V and J genes are TRBV10-3 and TRBJ2-3, with a weak D call TRBD2 (5 bases). The V and J ends lost 8 bases and 0 bases respectively, with 12 bases between them. The CDR3 contains 14 residues. In germline, CDR1 is ENHRY, CDR2 SYGVKD. In DNA, the CDR3 is TGTGCCATCGGGCGGGCAACTAGCACAGATACGCAGTATTTT. It yields the protein CAIGRATSTDTQYF.

This chain uses TRBV5-1 with TRBJ2-5, with 7 bases identical to TRBD1. From germline, CDR1 is SGHRS and CDR2 YFSETQ. CDR3 size: 16 residues. J gave up 4 bases and V 0 bases, and 9 bases lay outside the gene matches. CDR3 nucleotide sequence: TGCGCCAGCAGCTTGGGGGGAGCGACAGGGCTAGAGACCCAGTACTTC. Translating it yields CASSLGGATGLETQYF.

This clonotype came up a few times. The gene calls are TRBV7-8 and TRBJ1-2; 10 nucleotides agree with TRBD1. This CDR3 spans 15 amino acids. Germline CDR1 reads SGHVS; CDR2 reads FQNEAQ. V dropped 2 bases and J dropped 7; count of bases not matched to a gene: 7. The DNA for the CDR3 is TGTGCCAGCAGCTTACACAGACAGGGGGCGCCTGGCTACACCTTC. Residues: CASSLHRQGAPGYTF.

The chain joins TRBV5-6 to TRBJ1-5; no firm D call. The CDR3 sequence is 15 residues long. Deletions cut 0 bases from V and 3 bases from J, with 10 bases between. The germline V gene has CDR1 SGHDT and CDR2 YYEEEE. The CDR3 is CASSLERSLNQPQHF. The CDR3 DNA sequence: TGTGCCAGCAGCTTGGAGAGGAGCCTCAATCAGCCCCAGCATTTT. Together with reference TRBV5-6 and TRBJ1-5, the CDR3 gives the full variable domain: DAGVTQSPTHLIKTRGQQVTLRCSPKSGHDTVSWYQQALGQGPQFIFQYYEEEERQRGNFPDRFSGHQFPNYSSELNVNALLLGDSALYLCASSLERSLNQPQHFGDGTRLSIL.

This clonotype has a count of ten or more. The chain combines TRBV3-1 with TRBJ2-1, with D unresolved. CDR1 LGHDT and CDR2 YNNKEL come from the germline V gene (reference sequence). V was shortened by 3 bases and J by 9 bases, with 9 bases between the two germline ends. CDR3 length: 12 residues. The CDR3 DNA sequence: TGTGCCAGCAGCCACGCCAAGGGTGAGCAGTTCTTC. Its translation: CASSHAKGEQFF.

In its sample, this clonotype was seen many times. The chain couples TRBV10-2 to TRBJ2-5; possible D gene TRBD2, 6 bases. V was trimmed by 7 bases and J by 1 base, leaving 19 bases between them. CDR3 length: 16 residues. Per germline, CDR1 WSHSY and CDR2 SAAADI. Here the CDR3 DNA reads TGCGCCAGCACCGCCCAGGACGGGGGTCCCCAAGAGACCCAGTACTTC. Translation gives CASTAQDGGPQETQYF.

This clonotype came up many times. The chain employs TRBV29-1 and TRBJ2-1, with 7 positions matching TRBD1. CDR3 length: 17 amino acids. V was pared by 3 bases and J by 0 bases, with 11 bases of the junction left unmatched. Germline V gene sequence: CDR1 SQVTM, CDR2 ANQGSEA. This CDR3 reads CSVELRDRVSSYNEQFF. The CDR3 DNA sequence: TGCAGCGTTGAGTTGCGAGACAGGGTCAGCTCCTACAATGAGCAGTTCTTC.

This chain uses TRBV7-6 with TRBJ2-2; tentatively, D is TRBD1 or TRBD2 (5 bases each). Trimming removed 1 base from V and 5 bases from J, with 14 bases in between. CDR1 and CDR2 (germline): SGHVS, FNYEAQ. The CDR3 contains 16 residues. This chain's CDR3 is CASSLVRGLITGELFF. DNA for the CDR3: TGTGCCAGCAGCTTAGTACGGGGCCTGATAACCGGGGAGCTGTTTTTT. Drawing the rest from reference TRBV7-6 and TRBJ2-2, the complete variable domain is GAGVSQSPRYKVTKRGQDVALRCDPISGHVSLYWYRQALGQGPEFLTYFNYEAQQDKSGLPNDRFSAERPEGSISTLTIQRTEQRDSAMYRCASSLVRGLITGELFFGEGSRLTVL.

This clonotype has just a few counts. The chain joins TRBV6-5 to TRBJ2-5; TRBD1 agrees at 7 bases. V trimming: 5 bases; J trimming: 5 bases; junction bases outside the gene matches: 5. Germline-derived CDR1 and CDR2 are MNHEY and SVGAGI. CDR3 length: 13 residues. The CDR3 DNA is TGTGCCAGCAGTGGGGACAGAGGGGAGACCCAGTACTTC. It specifies CASSGDRGETQYF.

This chain uses TRBV6-1 with TRBJ2-1; 7 bases agree with TRBD2. This CDR3 contains 16 residues. Germline loops: CDR1 MNHNS, CDR2 SASEGT. V dropped 7 bases and J dropped 0; count of bases not matched to a gene: 9. The CDR3 DNA reads as TGTGCCAGCATTTCGACTAGCCCGCTCTCCTACAATGAGCAGTTCTTC. This codes for CASISTSPLSYNEQFF.

This rearrangement joins TRBV20-1 to TRBJ1-2; the D gene is possibly TRBD1 (6 bases). CDR3 length equals 16 residues. CDR1 is DFQATT and CDR2 is SNEGSKA in the germline V gene (reference sequence). V was pared by 7 bases and J by 5 bases, with 26 bases between. The CDR3 here is CSVAGAADVMGYGYTF. Here the CDR3 DNA reads TGCAGTGTTGCAGGGGCAGCGGACGTTATGGGTTATGGCTACACCTTC.